The entry that follows covers one TCR beta chain sequence. Which antigen it targets is not known. Base qualities are not at hand, and no much larger clone is one base apart. Library creation used the immunoSEQ multiplex PCR assay. A mixture of 60 forward primers for TCR Vbeta segments and 13 reverse primers for TCR Jbeta segments was used in the multiplex PCR. Amplification of the CDR3 region of rearranged TCR beta genes was performed with a multiplex PCR assay on genomic DNA. The amplified TCR beta libraries were sequenced on the Illumina HiSeq System as 87-base-pair reads. In the authors' own workflow: A later analysis tallied 75 million to 95 million unique TCR beta chains across the 610 or so repertoires, and some 10 million of those chains were shared by two or more donors. A nearest-neighbor algorithm error-corrected the raw reads and collapsed the reads into unique sequences, merging closely related sequences to remove PCR and sequencing errors. V, D and J gene segments were assigned by aligning CDR3 sequences to IMGT reference sequences. For a sequence to be retained, at least a six-nucleotide match to both a V gene segment and a J gene segment was required. A rearrangement was called productive if the CDR3 had no stop codons and remained in frame with V and J, and every other rearrangement was called non-productive. Following IMGT convention, CDR3 was defined as the stretch from the second conserved V-encoded cysteine up to the conserved J-encoded phenylalanine. The earlier analysis of 587 of the donors excluded sequences that lacked an unambiguous match to a single V gene segment. An earlier analysis of fewer than 650 of the donors classified V segments as functional when productive rearrangements were above 56.7% and as segregating when the standard deviation between donors was above 5%. To diagnose cytomegalovirus status from the catalog of TCR beta chain sequences, a statistical classification framework was built. In a later analysis, V and J genes were assigned by comparing TCR nucleotide sequences against IMGT/GENE-DB human TR gene sequences. A later analysis assigned CDR3 sequences and most-parsimonious VDJ recombination scenarios with the TCRdist pipeline. A later analysis defined each TCR beta chain by its CDR3 amino acid sequence plus V-gene family, and excluded reads lacking a unique V-gene family. As a way to deal with suspected cross-contamination and a sequencing artifact, a later analysis dropped 450 to 600 nucleotide sequences that were highly shared and had low generation probability. For each public chain, a later analysis derived a clonal expansion index from normalized ranks of inferred template counts within each repertoire. In a later analysis, generation probabilities were computed with a VDJ recombination model fitted to out-of-frame rearrangements, and the resulting probabilities were checked against IGoR. In a later analysis, TCR-TCR, TCR-HLA and TCR-CMV co-occurrence was scored with hypergeometric tests, and a repertoire-size bias correction was applied to TCR pairs. A later analysis estimated false discovery rates by permuting HLA or CMV assignments 20 times. In a later analysis, co-occurring TCRs were grouped using DBSCAN, with TCRdist sequence similarity added in when clustering inside HLA-allele-positive subsets. Repertoires with fewer than 30,000 or more than 120,000 public chains were left out of co-occurrence clustering, as were four to six repertoires with anomalous nucleotide sharing. This is the immuneACCESS table as TCRdb keeps it, with only in-frame sequences that have V and J called. A part of the clones is gone; compared with another copy, unresolved V genes explain less than half, and the rest is unexplained. V, J and clone size were drawn from that table, and D and trimming were deduced from the DNA. This sample lists about 90,000 clones; approximately 65% were detected once. The ten largest make up around 5.5% of the sample.

The sample belongs to a study of cytomegalovirus exposure and HLA in healthy donors (dated 2017 in TCRdb). Background on the whole study: An earlier analysis of roughly 500 of the donors reported about 300 Gb of sequence data and 117 million unique TCR beta sequences obtained from about 180 million T cells. Roughly 300 gigabases of sequencing data and tens of millions of unique TCR sequences made up an early release that covered 500 to 650 HLA-typed donors. Among the roughly 400 genotyped donors, around 81% belonged to the genetic ancestry cluster associated with self-reported Caucasian donors. The study aimed to test whether cataloging public T cell receptors could reveal signatures of past pathogen exposure. Using immunosequencing, the study profiled T cell repertoires from 640 or so subjects and related those repertoires to cytomegalovirus serostatus. Besides the first cohort of more than 650 subjects, a separate validation cohort made up of 90 to 150 different subjects was used. To predict cytomegalovirus infection status, the study combined high-throughput TCR immunosequencing, statistical association of individual TCRs with disease status, and machine learning. To study patterns of TCR occurrence, a later analysis re-analyzed previously published TCR beta repertoires from 700 or so donors and added high-resolution HLA genotyping. In the later analysis, no new phenotypic data were used to find candidate immune exposures; instead, reliance was placed on TCR beta sequences and their occurrence across donors. In an earlier analysis of roughly 600 of the donors, high-throughput TCR beta sequencing was used to judge whether each TCR beta V gene segment behaved as functional or pseudogenic. Donor age, sex, ethnicity and CMV serostatus were collected together with the repertoire data. A later genetic analysis took genome-wide SNP genotypes for about three fifths of the roughly 700 donors and used that subset as a discovery cohort. All discovery cohort repertoires had been generated on a single sequencing platform. HLA typing covered class I and class II loci at four-digit resolution. The number of typed donors differed by locus: roughly 620-640 for A, B, C, DRB1 and DQB1; some 540 for DQA1; around 610 for DPA1; and about 450 for DPB1. Several DR-DQ haplotypes were treated as single units for association and clustering because of strong linkage in the cohort. Across approximately 400 genotyped donors of the cohort, an average of roughly 250,000 unique TCR beta nucleotide sequences per donor were sequenced, and roughly 17% of those sequences were non-productive. What the work shows at the level of the full study, not this receptor alone: While some public TCRs were present in many individuals, most TCR sequences turned up only very rarely across donors. Strong co-occurrence of HLA alleles, especially DR and DQ, made assigning TCR associations to individual alleles difficult. Because HLA typing was unavailable for some donors at each locus, only the typed subset was used in association tests. A further reported finding was that TCR beta sequences accurately predicted the HLA-A and HLA-B alleles for most subjects in the first cohort. Broadly in line with IMGT annotations, most TCR beta V segments showed up in productive rearrangements about 90% or about 30% of the time in an earlier analysis of around 550 of the donors. According to a later analysis, most CMV-associated TCR beta chains appeared to be HLA-restricted, and the HLA associations seemed to be driven largely by CMV exposure. V-gene and J-gene trimming of TCR beta chains was associated with a missense DCLRE1C variant in a later genetic analysis, and the association was replicated in an independent cohort. According to a later analysis, parvovirus B19, influenza, CMV and Epstein-Barr virus appeared linked to several top co-occurrence clusters. CMV serostatus was the only immune exposure information available for the cohort. The classifier was reported to diagnose cytomegalovirus status with high specificity and sensitivity in both the original cohort and the validation cohort. This cohort had only TCR beta chains sequenced, and the lack of alpha or paired-chain data limited which features could be detected. In vitro tests confirmed that a few of the cytomegalovirus-associated TCR beta chains recognize cytomegalovirus antigens. Roughly 17 rarely observed V segments, including chromosome 9 orphons, were excluded from the earlier analysis of about 600 of the donors because counts were too low. Linkage disequilibrium might explain the correlated functional status among segregating V segments, but an unknown experimental factor could not be ruled out. Some IMGT-functional V segments, including TRBV6-2 and TRBV6-3, could not be distinguished by the 87-base-pair reads and were therefore excluded. Specific HLA alleles were associated with more than 15,000 TCR beta sequences at a false discovery rate of 0.05 in a later analysis. In the study, approximately 160 TCR beta chains were listed as associated with cytomegalovirus. According to a later analysis, TCR association rates differed among HLA loci, with DRB1 alleles showing the most associated TCRs and HLA-C alleles showing the fewest. Presence/absence analyses assumed roughly uniform sequencing depth across donors, an assumption that may not hold. In a later analysis, HLA-associated TCR beta chains were found to be more clonally expanded and to have lower generation probabilities than equally common non-associated chains. In a later genetic analysis, fewer N-insertions in productive TCRs were reported among donors in an Asian-associated ancestry cluster than the 666-donor mean. According to the authors, the approach could potentially be generalized to other disease states and immunological phenotypes. A group of highly shared sequence variants was considered likely to be a technical artifact of the sequencing pipeline.

Clipping removes 4 bases from V and 4 bases from J, with 6 as the unmatched junction base count. The germline V gene (reference sequence) sets CDR1 to MNHNY and CDR2 to SVGAGI. Counted from cysteine to phenylalanine, this CDR3 has 15 amino acids. Only the CDR3 DNA is retained, 45 bases long and in frame from the first base. The cohort comprised some 730 healthy bone marrow donors. At the time of sampling, every cohort member was nominally healthy, though immune exposures that went unrecorded were likely present. The donor tested CMV seropositive, placing the donor among the roughly 300 seropositive members of the cohort. Each donor provided a peripheral blood sample, and peripheral blood mononuclear cells were used for TCR beta sequencing. Genomic DNA was extracted from the blood cell samples with the Qiagen DNeasy Blood Extraction Kit.

The sequence came from a woman aged 25 to 45 in good health and CMV-seropositive. The chain is encoded by TRBV6-6 joined to TRBJ2-2; 7 nucleotides in the junction match TRBD1. The sample taken for sequencing was PBMCs. In nucleotides, the sequence is TGTGCCAGCAGTTCCTCGACAGGGCGCACCGGGGAGCTGTTTTTT. Its product reads: CASSSSTGRTGELFF.